The 20 T cell receptor beta chains given below trace back to one sample, sequenced in a study of T cell changes during pregnancy in multiple sclerosis. Sequencing was performed with immunoSEQ multiplex PCR; in TCRdb, only in-frame clones are kept and a portion is missing. The table has some 59,000 clones, roughly nine tenths seen once. Specimen: peripheral blood, collected in the first trimester of pregnancy. These receptors came from a female donor with multiple sclerosis, enrolled in a pregnancy study.

J is TRBJ2-4 and V is TRBV30, with 10 nucleotides matching TRBD2. The CDR3 runs to 16 residues. V lost 2 bases to trimming and J lost 3 bases; unmatched junction nucleotides: 7. Germline V gene data show CDR1 as GTSNPN and CDR2 as SVGIG (reference sequence). CDR3 region: CAWSPQRTSGKNIQYF. Written as DNA, the CDR3 is TGTGCCTGGAGTCCCCAGAGGACTAGCGGCAAAAACATTCAGTACTTC.

The rearrangement uses TRBV7-8 and TRBJ2-7; maybe TRBD2 (6 bases). There are 14 residues in the CDR3. Trimming removed 5 bases from V and 3 bases from J, with 14 bases in between. CDR1 and CDR2 (germline): SGHVS, FQNEAQ. The CDR3 is CASSTRTTYYEQYF. The CDR3 nucleotides read TGTGCCAGCAGCACAAGGACTACCTACTACGAGCAGTACTTC. Using reference TRBV7-8 and TRBJ2-7 for the parts outside the CDR3, the full variable domain is GAGVSQSPRYKVAKRGQDVALRCDPISGHVSLFWYQQALGQGPEFLTYFQNEAQLDKSGLPSDRFFAERPEGSVSTLKIQRTQQEDSAVYLCASSTRTTYYEQYFGPGTRLTVT.

V usage is TRBV11-1 and J usage is TRBJ2-2; TRBD2 matches at 11 bases. CDR3 length equals 17 residues. Trimming at V came to 1 base and at J to 10 bases, leaving 11 bases not matched to a gene. Germline V lookup: CDR1 SGHAT, CDR2 FQDESV (reference sequence). CDR3 residues: CASSLGRGSGGAEELFF. CDR3 DNA: TGTGCCAGCAGCTTAGGCCGGGGTAGCGGGGGGGCCGAGGAGCTGTTTTTT.

The chain recombines TRBV7-8 with TRBJ1-1; 10 bases are shared with TRBD1. The CDR3 has 15 residues. J lost 3 bases, V lost 1 base, and 2 bases had no gene match. From germline, CDR1 is SGHVS and CDR2 FQNEAQ. This CDR3 reads CASSLVGTGDTEAFF. The CDR3 DNA follows: TGTGCCAGCAGCTTAGTGGGGACAGGGGACACTGAAGCTTTCTTT.

The chain has TRBV5-1 and TRBJ2-5, with 13 nucleotides matching TRBD2. Germline CDR1 reads SGHRS; CDR2 reads YFSETQ. The length of the CDR3 is 15 residues. V shed 5 bases, J shed 4 bases, and the junction held 5 bases outside the gene matches. The CDR3: CASRQLAGGPETQYF. Here the CDR3 DNA reads TGCGCCAGCAGACAACTAGCGGGAGGGCCAGAGACCCAGTACTTC.

This sequence joins TRBV7-9 and TRBJ2-7; D might be TRBD1 (5 bases). The length of the CDR3 is 17 residues. Trimming took 5 bases from V and 1 from J, leaving 21 bases between them. Per germline, CDR1 SEHNR and CDR2 FQNEAQ (reference sequence). The CDR3 DNA is TGTGCCAGCAGCCCGCTACCTATAGGGGCTACTTCCTACGAGCAGTACTTC. Its protein is CASSPLPIGATSYEQYF.

This chain links TRBV11-2 with TRBJ2-2; D unclear. The CDR3 length is 13 residues. The germline V and J ends were trimmed by 4 bases and 1 base, with 4 bases remaining between them. The germline CDR1 and CDR2 sequences are SGHAT and FQNNGV. CDR3 protein: CASSSLNTGELFF. The CDR3 DNA reads as TGTGCCAGCAGCTCCTTGAACACCGGGGAGCTGTTTTTT.

The chain recombines TRBV30 with TRBJ2-1; TRBD2 agrees at 12 bases. Germline values: CDR1 GTSNPN, CDR2 SVGIG (reference sequence). The trim removed 5 bases at V and 8 bases at J, leaving 13 bases unmatched. The CDR3 is 16 residues long. As DNA, the CDR3 is TGTGCCTGGTTACCCGGGACTAGCGGGCCTGATGATGAGCAGTTCTTC. Translated: CAWLPGTSGPDDEQFF.

The V gene is TRBV27, the J gene TRBJ1-2; perhaps TRBD1 as D (6 bases). The CDR3 runs to 12 residues. Germline V lookup: CDR1 MNHEY, CDR2 SMNVEV (reference sequence). V lost 5 bases to trimming and J lost 5 bases, with 9 bases between them. The CDR3 loop reads CASSTQGYGYTF. For the CDR3, the DNA is TGTGCCAGCAGTACTCAGGGGTATGGCTACACCTTC.

This clone was detected once. The V and J genes are TRBV5-1 and TRBJ1-3; possibly TRBD1 for D (6 bases). The CDR3 has 16 amino acids. V shed 4 bases and J shed 1 base, with 15 bases lying between them. CDR1 is SGHRS, CDR2 YFSETQ, per germline. The CDR3 region is CASSPYPGESGNTIYF. CDR3 in DNA: TGCGCCAGCAGCCCCTACCCAGGGGAGTCTGGAAACACCATATATTTT.

The V call is TRBV29-1, the J call TRBJ1-2, with D possibly being TRBD1 (5 bases). Germline V gives CDR1 SQVTM, CDR2 ANQGSEA. V lost 6 bases and J lost 3, with 23 bases in between. The CDR3 extends over 16 amino acids. The CDR3 region has the DNA TGCAGCGTCCAGGGATCTGGGTCGGAAGTGGACTATGGCTACACCTTC. Its translation is CSVQGSGSEVDYGYTF. Full variable domain (remainder filled in from reference TRBV29-1 and TRBJ1-2): SAVISQKPSRDICQRGTSLTIQCQVDSQVTMMFWYRQQPGQSLTLIATANQGSEATYESGFVIDKFPISRPNLTFSTLTVSNMSPEDSSIYLCSVQGSGSEVDYGYTFGSGTRLTVV.

This chain joins TRBV4-3 and TRBJ2-2; D gene unclear. V was clipped by 4 bases and J by 0 bases, with 3 bases between them. The V gene's germline CDR1 is LGHNA and CDR2 YSLEER. The CDR3 has 13 residues. CDR3 DNA sequence: TGCGCCAGCAGCCCCTCGAACACCGGGGAGCTGTTTTTT. It encodes CASSPSNTGELFF.

The chain recombines TRBV30 with TRBJ1-2; the D gene is possibly TRBD1 (6 bases). The CDR3 spans 16 residues. V dropped 2 bases and J dropped 7 bases, with 23 bases sitting between them. CDR1 and CDR2 from the germline V gene are GTSNPN and SVGIG (reference sequence). For the CDR3, the DNA is TGTGCCTGGAGTCTAACCGAAACAGGGTCCGGTTCTGGCTACACCTTC. Translation: CAWSLTETGSGSGYTF.

J is TRBJ2-2 and V is TRBV29-1; TRBD2 matches at 8 bases. This CDR3 contains 16 residues. The V gene's germline CDR1 is SQVTM and CDR2 ANQGSEA. Unmatched junction bases numbered 16, after V lost 7 bases and J lost 6 bases. The CDR3 DNA follows: TGCAGCGGGCCGCTGTCGGGGGGGCGTAAGGCCGGGGAGCTGTTTTTT. Translation: CSGPLSGGRKAGELFF.

The genes are TRBV5-1 and TRBJ1-1; maybe TRBD1 (5 bases). The CDR3 sequence is 12 residues long. V gave up 4 bases and J gave up 10 bases, with 14 bases separating them. Per germline, CDR1 SGHRS and CDR2 YFSETQ. In DNA form, the CDR3 reads TGCGCCAGCAGCCTGGAGCGGGACGCAGCTTTCTTT. It yields the protein CASSLERDAAFF.

This clone is a singleton in its sample. The rearrangement joins TRBV7-9 to TRBJ1-2; a possible D gene is TRBD1 (5 bases). This CDR3 has 15 amino acids. V lost 6 bases, J lost 3 bases, and 17 bases lay in between. Per the germline V gene, CDR1 is SEHNR and CDR2 is FQNEAQ (reference sequence). CDR3 region: CASSPPKGYDYGYTF. CDR3 in DNA: TGTGCCAGCAGTCCCCCTAAGGGGTACGACTATGGCTACACCTTC.

The genes are TRBV19 and TRBJ2-7; 13 nucleotides match TRBD2. V lost 5 bases and J lost 6; bases outside the gene matches: 4. CDR3 length: 14 amino acids. Per germline, CDR1 LNHDA and CDR2 SQIVND (reference sequence). CDR3 sequence (DNA): TGTGCCAGTAGTCGGACTAGCGGGAGTAGCGAGCAGTACTTC. Its protein product is CASSRTSGSSEQYF.

J is TRBJ1-2 and V is TRBV7-9; TRBD1 matches at 10 bases. Unmatched junction bases numbered 10, after V lost 5 bases and J lost 7 bases. In germline, CDR1 is SEHNR, CDR2 FQNEAQ (reference sequence). The CDR3 extends over 15 amino acids. The CDR3 DNA is TGTGCCAGCAGCCAAGAACCGGGACAGGGGTTTGGCTACACCTTC. Amino acids: CASSQEPGQGFGYTF.

The J gene is TRBJ2-7, the V gene TRBV18; unclear D gene. The CDR3 loop spans 12 amino acids. V was clipped by 3 bases and J by 1 base, with 4 bases between them. Germline CDR1 KGHSH, CDR2 LQKENI. The CDR3 DNA reads TGTGCCAGCTCACCCGTATCCTACGAGCAGTACTTC. Amino acids: CASSPVSYEQYF. The full variable domain, in which reference TRBV18 and TRBJ2-7 provide the parts outside the CDR3, is NAGVMQNPRHLVRRRGQEARLRCSPMKGHSHVYWYRQLPEEGLKFMVYLQKENIIDESGMPKERFSAEFPKEGPSILRIQQVVRGDSAAYFCASSPVSYEQYFGPGTRLTVT.

V and J are TRBV18 and TRBJ1-5; the D gene is possibly TRBD1 (5 bases). CDR3 length: 15 residues. Germline-derived CDR1 and CDR2 are KGHSH and LQKENI. V was pared by 6 bases and J by 4 bases, with 16 bases between. The CDR3 loop reads CASSPADSANQPQHF. Here the CDR3 DNA reads TGTGCCAGCTCGCCCGCCGACAGCGCAAATCAGCCCCAGCATTTT.